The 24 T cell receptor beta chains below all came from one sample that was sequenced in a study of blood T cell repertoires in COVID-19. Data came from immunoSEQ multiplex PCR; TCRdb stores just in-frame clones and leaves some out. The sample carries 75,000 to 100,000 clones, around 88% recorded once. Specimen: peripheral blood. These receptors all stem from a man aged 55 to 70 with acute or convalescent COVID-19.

CDR3 loop: CASRTEIYGYTF. CDR3 DNA: TGTGCCAGCAGGACAGAGATCTATGGCTACACCTTC. The V gene is TRBV6-6, the J gene TRBJ1-2; maybe TRBD1 (5 bases). From germline, CDR1 is MNHNY and CDR2 SVGAGI (reference sequence). V was cut by 6 bases and J by 4 bases, with 9 bases left in between. This CDR3 spans 12 amino acids.

The CDR3 here is CASSRTSGGAKTQYF. The CDR3 DNA follows: TGCGCCAGCAGCAGGACTAGCGGGGGGGCTAAGACCCAGTACTTC. The chain links TRBV5-1 to TRBJ2-5; 15 bases agree with TRBD2. The CDR3 consists of 15 residues. Germline assignment: CDR1 SGHRS and CDR2 YFSETQ. The V gene end was trimmed by 4 bases and the J gene end by 6 bases; junction bases not matched to a gene: 4.

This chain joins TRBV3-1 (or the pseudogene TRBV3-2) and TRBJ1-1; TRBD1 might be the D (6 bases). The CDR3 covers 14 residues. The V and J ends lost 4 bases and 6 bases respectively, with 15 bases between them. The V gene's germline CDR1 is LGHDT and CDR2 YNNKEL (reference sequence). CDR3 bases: TGTGCCAGCAGCCCTCCGACGACAGGTTCTGAAGCTTTCTTT. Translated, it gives CASSPPTTGSEAFF.

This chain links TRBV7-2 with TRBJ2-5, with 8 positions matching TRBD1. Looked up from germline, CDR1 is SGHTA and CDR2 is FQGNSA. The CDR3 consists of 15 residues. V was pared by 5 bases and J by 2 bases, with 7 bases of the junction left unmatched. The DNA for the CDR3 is TGTGCCAGCAGCCCCAGGACAGGGAAACAAGAGACCCAGTACTTC. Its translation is CASSPRTGKQETQYF.

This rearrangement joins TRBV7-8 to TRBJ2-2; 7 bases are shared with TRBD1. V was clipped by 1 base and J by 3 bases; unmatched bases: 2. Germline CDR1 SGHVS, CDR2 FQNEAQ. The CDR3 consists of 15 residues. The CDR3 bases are TGTGCCAGCAGCTTAGGTCAGGGGGACACCGGGGAGCTGTTTTTT. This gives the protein CASSLGQGDTGELFF.

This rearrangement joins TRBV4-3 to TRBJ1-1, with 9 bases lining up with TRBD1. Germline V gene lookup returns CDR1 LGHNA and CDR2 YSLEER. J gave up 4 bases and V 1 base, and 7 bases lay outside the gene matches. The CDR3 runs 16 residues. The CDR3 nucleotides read TGCGCCAGCAGCCAAGTAACAGGGGGCTCGGGCACTGAAGCTTTCTTT. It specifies CASSQVTGGSGTEAFF.

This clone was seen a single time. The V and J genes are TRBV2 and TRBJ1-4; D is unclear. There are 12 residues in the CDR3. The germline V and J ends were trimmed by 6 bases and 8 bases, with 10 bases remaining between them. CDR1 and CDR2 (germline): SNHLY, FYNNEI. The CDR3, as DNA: TGTGCCAGCAGGGGCGGGGAGGAAAAACTGTTTTTT. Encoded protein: CASRGGEEKLFF.

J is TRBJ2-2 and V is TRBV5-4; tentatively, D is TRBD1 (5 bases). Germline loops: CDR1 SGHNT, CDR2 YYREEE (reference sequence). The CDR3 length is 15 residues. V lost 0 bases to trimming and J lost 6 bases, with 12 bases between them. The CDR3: CASSLDRTLSGELFF. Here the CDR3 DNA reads TGTGCCAGCAGCTTGGACAGGACCCTGTCCGGGGAGCTGTTTTTT.

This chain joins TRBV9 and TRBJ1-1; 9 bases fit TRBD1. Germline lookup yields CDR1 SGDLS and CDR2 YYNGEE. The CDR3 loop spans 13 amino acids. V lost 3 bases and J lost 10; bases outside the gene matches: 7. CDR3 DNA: TGTGCCAGCAGCGAGCTCGGACAGGGGAGAGCTTTCTTT. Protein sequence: CASSELGQGRAFF.

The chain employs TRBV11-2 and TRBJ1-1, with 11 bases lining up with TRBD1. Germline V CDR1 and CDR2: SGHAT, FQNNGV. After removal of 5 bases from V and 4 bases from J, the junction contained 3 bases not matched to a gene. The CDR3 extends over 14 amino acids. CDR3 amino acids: CASSEGTGGTEAFF. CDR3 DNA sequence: TGTGCCAGCAGCGAAGGGACAGGGGGCACTGAAGCTTTCTTT.

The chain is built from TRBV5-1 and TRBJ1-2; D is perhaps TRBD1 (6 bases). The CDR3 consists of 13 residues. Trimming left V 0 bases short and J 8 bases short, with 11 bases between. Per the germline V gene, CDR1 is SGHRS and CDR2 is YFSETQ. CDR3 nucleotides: TGCGCCAGCAGCTTGGACAGGGTCCGCGGCTACACCTTC. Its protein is CASSLDRVRGYTF.

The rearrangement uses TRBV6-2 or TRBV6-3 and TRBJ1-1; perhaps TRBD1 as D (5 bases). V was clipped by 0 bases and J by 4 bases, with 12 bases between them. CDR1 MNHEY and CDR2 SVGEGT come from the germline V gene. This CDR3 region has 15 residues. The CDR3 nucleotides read TGTGCCAGCAGTTACTCCCTTCAGGGTGCCACTGAAGCTTTCTTT. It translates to CASSYSLQGATEAFF.

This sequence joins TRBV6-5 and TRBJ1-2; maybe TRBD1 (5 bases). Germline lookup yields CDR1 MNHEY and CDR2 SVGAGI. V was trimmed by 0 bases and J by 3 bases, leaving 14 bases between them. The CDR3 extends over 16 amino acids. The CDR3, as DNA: TGTGCCAGCAGTTACTCGCCGGCAGGGAAATACTATGGCTACACCTTC. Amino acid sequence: CASSYSPAGKYYGYTF.

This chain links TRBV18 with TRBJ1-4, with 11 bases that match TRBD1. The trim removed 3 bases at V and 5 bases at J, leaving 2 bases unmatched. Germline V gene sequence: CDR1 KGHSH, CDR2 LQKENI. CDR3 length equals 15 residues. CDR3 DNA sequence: TGTGCCAGCTCACCGGGACAGGGGGGCAATGAAAAACTGTTTTTT. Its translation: CASSPGQGGNEKLFF.

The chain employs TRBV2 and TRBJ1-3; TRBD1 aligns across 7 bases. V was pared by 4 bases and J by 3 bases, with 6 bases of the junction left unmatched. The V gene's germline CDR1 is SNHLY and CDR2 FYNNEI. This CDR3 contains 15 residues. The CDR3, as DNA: TGTGCCAGCAGTGTAGAACAGGGGCTTGGAAACACCATATATTTT. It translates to CASSVEQGLGNTIYF.

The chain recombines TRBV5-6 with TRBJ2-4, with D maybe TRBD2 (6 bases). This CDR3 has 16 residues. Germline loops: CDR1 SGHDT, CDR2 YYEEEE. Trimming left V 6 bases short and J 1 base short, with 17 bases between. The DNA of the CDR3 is TGTGCCAGCACCTGGGGGGAAGGGCGGGCCAAAAACATTCAGTACTTC. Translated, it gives CASTWGEGRAKNIQYF.

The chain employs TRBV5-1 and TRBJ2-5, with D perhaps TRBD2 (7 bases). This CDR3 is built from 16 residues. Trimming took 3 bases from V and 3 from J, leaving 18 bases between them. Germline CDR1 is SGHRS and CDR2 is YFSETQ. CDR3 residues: CASSSKGGPREETQYF. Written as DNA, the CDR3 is TGCGCCAGCAGCTCAAAGGGGGGGCCAAGGGAAGAGACCCAGTACTTC. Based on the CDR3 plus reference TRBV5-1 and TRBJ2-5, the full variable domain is KAGVTQTPRYLIKTRGQQVTLSCSPISGHRSVSWYQQTPGQGLQFLFEYFSETQRNKGNFPGRFSGRQFSNSRSEMNVSTLELGDSALYLCASSSKGGPREETQYFGPGTRLLVL.

The CDR3 DNA sequence: TGCAGCGTTGGCGGGGGGGGAAATCAGCCCCAGCATTTT. Its translation: CSVGGGGNQPQHF. This rearrangement joins TRBV29-1 to TRBJ1-5; the D gene is possibly TRBD1 (5 bases). Germline assignment: CDR1 SQVTM and CDR2 ANQGSEA. V was cut by 4 bases and J by 4 bases, with 11 bases left in between. This CDR3 spans 13 amino acids.

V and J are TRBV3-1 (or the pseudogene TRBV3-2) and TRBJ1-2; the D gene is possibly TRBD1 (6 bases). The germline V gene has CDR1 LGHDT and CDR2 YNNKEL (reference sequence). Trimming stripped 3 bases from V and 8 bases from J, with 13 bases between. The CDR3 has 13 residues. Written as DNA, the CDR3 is TGTGCCAGCAGCCAGCCCTCGACAGGCGGCTACACCTTC. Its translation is CASSQPSTGGYTF.

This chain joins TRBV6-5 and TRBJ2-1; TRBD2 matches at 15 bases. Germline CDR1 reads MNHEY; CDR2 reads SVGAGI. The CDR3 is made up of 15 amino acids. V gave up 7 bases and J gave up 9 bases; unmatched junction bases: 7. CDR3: CASKVGLAGGFEQFF. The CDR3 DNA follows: TGTGCCAGCAAGGTGGGACTAGCGGGGGGCTTTGAGCAGTTCTTC.

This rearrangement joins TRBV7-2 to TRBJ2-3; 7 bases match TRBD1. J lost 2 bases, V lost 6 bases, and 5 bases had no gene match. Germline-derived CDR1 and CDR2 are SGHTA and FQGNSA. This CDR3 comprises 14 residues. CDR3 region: CASRTGQHTDTQYF. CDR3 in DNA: TGTGCCAGCAGAACGGGACAGCACACAGATACGCAGTATTTT. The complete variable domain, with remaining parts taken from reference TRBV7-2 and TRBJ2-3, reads GAGVSQSPSNKVTEKGKDVELRCDPISGHTALYWYRQSLGQGLEFLIYFQGNSAPDKSGLPSDRFSAERTGGSVSTLTIQRTQQEDSAVYLCASRTGQHTDTQYFGPGTRLTVL.

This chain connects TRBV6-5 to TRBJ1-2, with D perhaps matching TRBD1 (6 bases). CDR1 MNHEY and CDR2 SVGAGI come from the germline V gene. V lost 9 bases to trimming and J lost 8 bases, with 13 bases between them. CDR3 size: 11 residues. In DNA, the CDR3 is TGTGCCAGTGCAGGGGCATGGGGCTACACCTTC. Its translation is CASAGAWGYTF.

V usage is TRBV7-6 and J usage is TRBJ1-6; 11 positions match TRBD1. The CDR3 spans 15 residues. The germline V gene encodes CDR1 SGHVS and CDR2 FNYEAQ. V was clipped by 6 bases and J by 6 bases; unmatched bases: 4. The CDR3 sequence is CASSSGTGGNSPLHF. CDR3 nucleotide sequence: TGTGCCAGCAGTTCCGGGACAGGGGGTAATTCACCCCTCCACTTT. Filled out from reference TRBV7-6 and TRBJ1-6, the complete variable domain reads GAGVSQSPRYKVTKRGQDVALRCDPISGHVSLYWYRQALGQGPEFLTYFNYEAQQDKSGLPNDRFSAERPEGSISTLTIQRTEQRDSAMYRCASSSGTGGNSPLHFGNGTRLTVT.

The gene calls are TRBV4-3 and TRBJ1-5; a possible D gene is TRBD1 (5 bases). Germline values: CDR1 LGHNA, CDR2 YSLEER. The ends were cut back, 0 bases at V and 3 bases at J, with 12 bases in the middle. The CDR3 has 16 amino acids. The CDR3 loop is CASSQEWGDANQPQHF. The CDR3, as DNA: TGCGCCAGCAGCCAAGAATGGGGCGACGCCAATCAGCCCCAGCATTTT.